Given below is one TCR beta chain in context. The antigen remains unidentified. A second about 7 to 11 cycle PCR used barcoded and J-beta primers. A single record per CDR3 protein comes from TCRdb applying MiXCR to the 5' RACE reads. The sample shows hundreds of thousands of distinct CDR3 sequences, about 30% of them seen only once. The CDR3 totals 16 residues. Trimming took 6 bases from V and 4 from J, leaving 20 bases between them. In germline, CDR1 is LGHNA, CDR2 YNFKEQ. This record comes from a study of blood T cells in healthy people across ages. Whole-study results and caveats: Expanded clonotype changes were possibly confounded by unknown donor CMV status.

Every sample gave at least 5 micrograms of total RNA when it was extracted. The sample was blood. This sequence originates from a woman of 80 years or more in good health. V is TRBV4-2 and J is TRBJ2-3, with unresolved D. CDR3 loop: CASSEAPVISSDTQYF. The CDR3 region has the DNA TGTGCCAGCAGTGAAGCGCCAGTTATTTCATCAGATACGCAGTATTTT.